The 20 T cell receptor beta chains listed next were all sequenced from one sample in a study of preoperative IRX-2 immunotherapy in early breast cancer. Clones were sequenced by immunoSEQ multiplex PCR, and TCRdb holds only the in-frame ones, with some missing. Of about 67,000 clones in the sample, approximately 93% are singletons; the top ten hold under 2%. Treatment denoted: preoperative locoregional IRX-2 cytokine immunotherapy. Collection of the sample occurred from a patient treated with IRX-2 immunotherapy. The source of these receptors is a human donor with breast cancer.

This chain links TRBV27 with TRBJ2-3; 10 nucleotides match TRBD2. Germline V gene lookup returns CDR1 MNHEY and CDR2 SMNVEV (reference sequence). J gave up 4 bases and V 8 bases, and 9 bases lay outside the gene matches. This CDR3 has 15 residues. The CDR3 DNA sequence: TGTGCCAGCGCTACTAGCGGGACCGCCCCAGATACGCAGTATTTT. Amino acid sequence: CASATSGTAPDTQYF.

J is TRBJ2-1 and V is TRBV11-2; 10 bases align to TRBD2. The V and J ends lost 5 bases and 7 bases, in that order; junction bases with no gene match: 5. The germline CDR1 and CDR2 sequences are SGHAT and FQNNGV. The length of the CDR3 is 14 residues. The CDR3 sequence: CASSPPGLANEQFF. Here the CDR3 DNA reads TGTGCCAGCAGCCCTCCGGGACTAGCGAATGAGCAGTTCTTC.

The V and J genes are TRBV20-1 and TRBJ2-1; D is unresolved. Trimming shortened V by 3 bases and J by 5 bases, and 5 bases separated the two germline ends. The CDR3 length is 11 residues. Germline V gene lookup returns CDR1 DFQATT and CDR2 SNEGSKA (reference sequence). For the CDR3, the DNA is TGCAGTGCTAGCGCCAACAATGAGCAGTTCTTC. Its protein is CSASANNEQFF.

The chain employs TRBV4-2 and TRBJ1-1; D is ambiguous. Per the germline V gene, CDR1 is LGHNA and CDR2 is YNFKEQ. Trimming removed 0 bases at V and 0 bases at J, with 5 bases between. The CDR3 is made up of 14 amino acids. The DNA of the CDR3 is TGTGCCAGCAGCCAAGAGTCTTTGAACACTGAAGCTTTCTTT. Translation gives CASSQESLNTEAFF.

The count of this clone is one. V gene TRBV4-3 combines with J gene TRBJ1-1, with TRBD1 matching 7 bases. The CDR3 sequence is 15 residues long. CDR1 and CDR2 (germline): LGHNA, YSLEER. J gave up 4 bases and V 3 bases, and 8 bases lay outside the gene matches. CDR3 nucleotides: TGCGCCAGCAGCCATACGAACCGACAGGGCACTGAAGCTTTCTTT. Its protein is CASSHTNRQGTEAFF.

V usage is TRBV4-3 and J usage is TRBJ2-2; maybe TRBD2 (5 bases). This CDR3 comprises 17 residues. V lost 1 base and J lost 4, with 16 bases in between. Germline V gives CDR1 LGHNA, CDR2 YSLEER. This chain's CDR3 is CASSQAFPFAGTGELFF. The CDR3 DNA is TGCGCCAGCAGCCAAGCGTTCCCCTTCGCGGGCACCGGGGAGCTGTTTTTT.

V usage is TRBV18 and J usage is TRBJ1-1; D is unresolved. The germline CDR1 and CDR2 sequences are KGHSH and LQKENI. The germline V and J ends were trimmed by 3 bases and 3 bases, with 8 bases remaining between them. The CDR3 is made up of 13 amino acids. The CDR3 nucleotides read TGTGCCAGCTCACCGAACCCTGACACTGAAGCTTTCTTT. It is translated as CASSPNPDTEAFF.

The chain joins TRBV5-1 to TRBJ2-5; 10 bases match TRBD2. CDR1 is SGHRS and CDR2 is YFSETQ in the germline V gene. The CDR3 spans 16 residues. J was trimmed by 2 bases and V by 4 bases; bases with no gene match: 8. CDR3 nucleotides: TGCGCCAGCAGCGGGGGAGCGGGAGGGCGGCAAGAGACCCAGTACTTC. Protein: CASSGGAGGRQETQYF.

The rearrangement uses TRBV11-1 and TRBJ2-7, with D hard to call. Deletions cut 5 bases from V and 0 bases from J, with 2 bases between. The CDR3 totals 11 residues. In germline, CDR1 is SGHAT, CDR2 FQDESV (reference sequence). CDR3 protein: CASSHSYEQYF. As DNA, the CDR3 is TGTGCCAGCAGCCACTCCTACGAGCAGTACTTC.

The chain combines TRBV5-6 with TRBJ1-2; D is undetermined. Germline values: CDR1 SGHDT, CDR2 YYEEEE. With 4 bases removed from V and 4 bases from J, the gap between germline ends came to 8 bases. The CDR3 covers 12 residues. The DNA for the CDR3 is TGTGCCAGCAGCCGTACAGTCTATGGCTACACCTTC. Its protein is CASSRTVYGYTF.

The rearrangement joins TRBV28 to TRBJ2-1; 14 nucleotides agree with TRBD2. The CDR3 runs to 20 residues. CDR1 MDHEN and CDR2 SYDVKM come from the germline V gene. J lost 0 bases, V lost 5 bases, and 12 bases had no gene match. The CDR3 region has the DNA TGTGCCAGCAGTCTTCCCGGGACTAGCGGGGGACGTAGCTCCTACAATGAGCAGTTCTTC. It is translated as CASSLPGTSGGRSSYNEQFF.

CDR3 sequence: CASSMDRANYGYTF. The CDR3 DNA reads as TGTGCCAGTAGTATGGACAGGGCCAACTATGGCTACACCTTC. This chain joins TRBV19 and TRBJ1-2, with TRBD1 matching 8 bases. The junction had 2 bases not matched to a gene; V was cut back by 3 bases and J by 2 bases. This CDR3 contains 14 residues. CDR1 and CDR2 (germline): LNHDA, SQIVND (reference sequence).

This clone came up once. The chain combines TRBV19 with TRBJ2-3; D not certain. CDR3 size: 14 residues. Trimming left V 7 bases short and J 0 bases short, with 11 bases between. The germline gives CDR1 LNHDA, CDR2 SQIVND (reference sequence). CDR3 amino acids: CASTGQTSTDTQYF. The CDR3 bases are TGTGCCAGTACGGGCCAGACTAGCACAGATACGCAGTATTTT.

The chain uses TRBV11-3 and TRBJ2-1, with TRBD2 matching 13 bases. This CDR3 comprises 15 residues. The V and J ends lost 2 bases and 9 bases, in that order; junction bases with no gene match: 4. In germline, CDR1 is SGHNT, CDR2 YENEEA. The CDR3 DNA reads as TGTGCCAGCAGCTTATCTACTAGCGGGAGGGCTGAGCAGTTCTTC. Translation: CASSLSTSGRAEQFF.

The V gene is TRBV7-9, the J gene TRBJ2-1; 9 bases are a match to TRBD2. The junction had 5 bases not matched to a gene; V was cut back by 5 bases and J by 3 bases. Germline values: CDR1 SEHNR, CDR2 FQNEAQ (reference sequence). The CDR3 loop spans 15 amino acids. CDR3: CASSVRLADYNEQFF. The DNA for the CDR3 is TGTGCCAGCAGCGTAAGACTAGCGGACTACAATGAGCAGTTCTTC.

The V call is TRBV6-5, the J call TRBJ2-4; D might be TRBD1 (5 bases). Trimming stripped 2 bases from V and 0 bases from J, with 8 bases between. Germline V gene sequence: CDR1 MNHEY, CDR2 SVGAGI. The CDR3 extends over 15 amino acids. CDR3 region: CASSYSRVAKNIQYF. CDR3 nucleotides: TGTGCCAGCAGTTACAGCAGGGTAGCCAAAAACATTCAGTACTTC.

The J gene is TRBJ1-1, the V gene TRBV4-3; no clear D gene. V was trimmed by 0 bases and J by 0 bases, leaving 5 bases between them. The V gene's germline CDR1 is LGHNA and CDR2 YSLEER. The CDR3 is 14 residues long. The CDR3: CASSQDLVNTEAFF. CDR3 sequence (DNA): TGCGCCAGCAGCCAAGACTTAGTGAACACTGAAGCTTTCTTT.

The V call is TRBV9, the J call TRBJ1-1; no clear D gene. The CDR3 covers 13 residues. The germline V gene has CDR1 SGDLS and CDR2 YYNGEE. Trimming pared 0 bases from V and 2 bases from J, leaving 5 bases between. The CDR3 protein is CASSVEGNTEAFF. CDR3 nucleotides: TGTGCCAGCAGCGTAGAGGGAAACACTGAAGCTTTCTTT.

The CDR3 bases are TGTGCCATCAGCCCCAAAGGGGATCCCCAGTACTTC. It encodes CAISPKGDPQYF. The chain links TRBV10-3 to TRBJ2-5, with D perhaps TRBD1 (5 bases). V gave up 6 bases and J gave up 9 bases, with 14 bases separating them. Germline lookup yields CDR1 ENHRY and CDR2 SYGVKD. The CDR3 runs to 12 residues.

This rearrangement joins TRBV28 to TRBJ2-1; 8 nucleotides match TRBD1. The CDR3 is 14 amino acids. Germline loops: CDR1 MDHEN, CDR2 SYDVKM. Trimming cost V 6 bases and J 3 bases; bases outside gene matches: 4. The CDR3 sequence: CASSLTGVYNEQFF. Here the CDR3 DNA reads TGTGCCAGCAGCCTGACAGGGGTCTACAATGAGCAGTTCTTC. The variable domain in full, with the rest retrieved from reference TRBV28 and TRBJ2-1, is DVKVTQSSRYLVKRTGEKVFLECVQDMDHENMFWYRQDPGLGLRLIYFSYDVKMKEKGDIPEGYSVSREKKERFSLILESASTNQTSMYLCASSLTGVYNEQFFGPGTRLTVL.